These T cell receptor beta chains were read from a single sample in a study of CD8 T cells in ankylosing spondylitis. TCRdb recomputed calls from the 5' RACE reads with MiXCR, one row per CDR3 protein. Among 350,000 to 550,000 distinct CDR3 sequences, 25% to 30% were seen once, and the ten largest hold over 0.8%. The sequencing sample was made of blood, either unsorted or a sorted T cell fraction (not recorded which). The origin of the receptors is a male donor with ankylosing spondylitis. CDR3s include the opening cysteine and the closing phenylalanine or tryptophan. Each record gives: D gene, V gene, clone size, J gene, CDR3 protein, CDR3 DNA. A D gene is named only where the DNA matches it firmly. Some rows have no size entry. The others give once, few or many, or a class for an expanded clone.

D gene: NA
V gene: TRBV24-1
clone size: few
J gene: TRBJ1-4
CDR3 protein: CATGDGAEGTNEKLFF
CDR3 DNA: TGTGCCACCGGGGACGGGGCCGAGGGGACTAATGAAAAACTGTTTTTT

D gene: NA
V gene: TRBV7-2
clone size: NA
J gene: TRBJ2-5
CDR3 protein: CASSPQSGKETQYF
CDR3 DNA: TGTGCCAGCAGCCCCCAAAGCGGTAAAGAGACCCAGTACTTC

D gene: TRBD2
V gene: TRBV6-1
clone size: NA
J gene: TRBJ2-1
CDR3 protein: CASRPTSGSEQFF
CDR3 DNA: TGTGCCAGCAGACCGACTAGCGGGAGTGAGCAGTTCTTC

D gene: TRBD1
V gene: TRBV7-7
clone size: few
J gene: TRBJ2-7
CDR3 protein: CASSPGTETYEQYF
CDR3 DNA: TGTGCCAGCAGCCCCGGGACAGAAACCTACGAGCAGTACTTC

D gene: NA
V gene: TRBV5-6
clone size: NA
J gene: TRBJ1-5
CDR3 protein: CASSSGWGNRDQPQHF
CDR3 DNA: TGTGCCAGCAGCTCCGGTTGGGGGAACAGGGATCAGCCCCAGCATTTT

D gene: NA
V gene: TRBV19
clone size: NA
J gene: TRBJ1-2
CDR3 protein: CATTGYYGYTF
CDR3 DNA: TGTGCCACCACAGGGTACTATGGCTACACCTTC

D gene: NA
V gene: TRBV6-1
clone size: NA
J gene: TRBJ2-7
CDR3 protein: CASSGQGNSYEQYF
CDR3 DNA: TGTGCCAGCAGTGGACAAGGAAACTCCTACGAGCAGTACTTC

D gene: NA
V gene: TRBV4-2
clone size: NA
J gene: TRBJ2-1
CDR3 protein: CASSQGNENNEQFF
CDR3 DNA: TGTGCCAGCAGCCAAGGCAACGAGAACAATGAGCAGTTCTTC

D gene: TRBD2
V gene: TRBV6-1
clone size: few
J gene: TRBJ2-1
CDR3 protein: CASNGEREGRKFF
CDR3 DNA: TGTGCCAGCAACGGGGAGCGGGAGGGCCGAAAGTTCTTC

D gene: TRBD1
V gene: TRBV11-2
clone size: few
J gene: TRBJ1-5
CDR3 protein: CASSLSTGGYQPQHF
CDR3 DNA: TGTGCCAGCAGCCTATCGACAGGGGGTTATCAGCCCCAGCATTTT

D gene: NA
V gene: TRBV24-1
clone size: few
J gene: TRBJ2-2
CDR3 protein: CATSGLPNTGELFF
CDR3 DNA: TGTGCCACCAGTGGGCTCCCAAACACCGGGGAGCTGTTTTTT

D gene: TRBD2
V gene: TRBV24-1
clone size: few
J gene: TRBJ2-1
CDR3 protein: CATSPSGRATNEQFF
CDR3 DNA: TGTGCCACCAGTCCTAGCGGGAGGGCCACGAATGAGCAGTTCTTC

D gene: NA
V gene: TRBV20-1
clone size: many
J gene: TRBJ2-3
CDR3 protein: CSVRGFGDTQYF
CDR3 DNA: TGCAGTGTCCGGGGGTTCGGGGATACGCAGTATTTT

D gene: NA
V gene: TRBV12-3/TRBV12-4
clone size: few
J gene: TRBJ2-7
CDR3 protein: CASSLEGFTRPYEQYF
CDR3 DNA: TGTGCCAGCAGTTTAGAGGGGTTTACAAGGCCCTACGAGCAGTACTTC

D gene: NA
V gene: TRBV24-1
clone size: NA
J gene: TRBJ2-1
CDR3 protein: CATSDPGPSPYNEQFF
CDR3 DNA: TGTGCCACCAGTGACCCGGGACCGTCGCCTTACAATGAGCAGTTCTTC

D gene: NA
V gene: TRBV10-2
clone size: many
J gene: TRBJ1-1
CDR3 protein: CASSLKNTEAFF
CDR3 DNA: TGCGCCAGCAGTCTTAAGAACACTGAAGCTTTCTTT

D gene: NA
V gene: TRBV20-1
clone size: few
J gene: TRBJ1-5
CDR3 protein: CSVQGTGNQPQHF
CDR3 DNA: TGCAGTGTTCAGGGTACCGGCAATCAGCCCCAGCATTTT

D gene: TRBD2
V gene: TRBV20-1
clone size: NA
J gene: TRBJ2-1
CDR3 protein: CSARVGTNYNEQFF
CDR3 DNA: TGCAGTGCTAGAGTGGGGACTAATTACAATGAGCAGTTCTTC

D gene: TRBD1
V gene: TRBV27
clone size: NA
J gene: TRBJ1-2
CDR3 protein: CASSLRDRGPRYGYTF
CDR3 DNA: TGTGCCAGCAGTCTCCGGGACAGGGGACCCCGCTATGGCTACACCTTC

D gene: NA
V gene: TRBV4-1
clone size: NA
J gene: TRBJ1-3
CDR3 protein: CASSQDGYAGNTIYF
CDR3 DNA: TGCGCCAGCAGCCAAGACGGGTATGCGGGAAACACCATATATTTT

D gene: TRBD1
V gene: TRBV5-1
clone size: few
J gene: TRBJ2-7
CDR3 protein: CASSDWDRGTHQQYF
CDR3 DNA: TGCGCCAGCAGCGATTGGGACAGGGGGACCCATCAGCAGTACTTC

D gene: TRBD2
V gene: TRBV3-1
clone size: NA
J gene: TRBJ2-1
CDR3 protein: CASSQAGTRLHNEQFF
CDR3 DNA: TGTGCCAGCAGCCAAGCCGGGACTAGACTTCACAATGAGCAGTTCTTC

D gene: NA
V gene: TRBV14
clone size: few
J gene: TRBJ2-1
CDR3 protein: CASSKRTYNEQFF
CDR3 DNA: TGTGCCAGCAGCAAGCGGACATACAATGAGCAGTTCTTC

D gene: TRBD2
V gene: TRBV7-6
clone size: NA
J gene: TRBJ2-1
CDR3 protein: CASSPRTSGSNEQFF
CDR3 DNA: TGTGCCAGCAGCCCCCGGACTAGCGGGAGCAATGAGCAGTTCTTC

D gene: NA
V gene: TRBV27
clone size: few
J gene: TRBJ2-3
CDR3 protein: CASSLRDHPRSDTQYF
CDR3 DNA: TGTGCCAGCAGTCTAAGAGACCACCCCCGTTCGGATACGCAGTATTTT

D gene: NA
V gene: TRBV7-9
clone size: NA
J gene: TRBJ1-1
CDR3 protein: CASSLFRQLNTEAFF
CDR3 DNA: TGTGCCAGCAGCTTATTCCGTCAGTTGAACACTGAAGCTTTCTTT

D gene: NA
V gene: TRBV2
clone size: NA
J gene: TRBJ1-2
CDR3 protein: CASHPGTYGYTF
CDR3 DNA: TGTGCCAGCCATCCCGGGACTTATGGCTACACCTTC

D gene: NA
V gene: TRBV20-1
clone size: few
J gene: TRBJ2-7
CDR3 protein: CSARPGTLYEQYF
CDR3 DNA: TGCAGTGCTAGACCAGGGACCCTCTACGAGCAGTACTTC

D gene: TRBD1
V gene: TRBV11-2
clone size: NA
J gene: TRBJ2-1
CDR3 protein: CASSARDRGDEQFF
CDR3 DNA: TGTGCCAGCAGCGCGAGGGACAGGGGTGATGAGCAGTTCTTC

D gene: NA
V gene: TRBV10-3
clone size: NA
J gene: TRBJ1-6
CDR3 protein: CAHGSWENSPLHF
CDR3 DNA: TGTGCCCATGGAAGTTGGGAAAATTCACCCCTCCACTTT

D gene: NA
V gene: TRBV20-1
clone size: NA
J gene: TRBJ2-2
CDR3 protein: CSASSRGIVGELFF
CDR3 DNA: TGCAGTGCCTCTAGTAGGGGGATTGTCGGGGAGCTGTTTTTT

D gene: NA
V gene: TRBV11-3
clone size: few
J gene: TRBJ1-1
CDR3 protein: CASSQNGGSNTEAFF
CDR3 DNA: TGTGCCAGCAGCCAAAATGGGGGGTCTAACACTGAAGCTTTCTTT

D gene: TRBD1
V gene: TRBV7-9
clone size: NA
J gene: TRBJ1-4
CDR3 protein: CASSFDRDTEKLFF
CDR3 DNA: TGTGCCAGCAGCTTTGACAGGGATACTGAAAAACTGTTTTTT

D gene: NA
V gene: TRBV6-6
clone size: once
J gene: TRBJ1-1
CDR3 protein: CASTWGDTEAFF
CDR3 DNA: TGTGCCTCAACATGGGGGGACACTGAAGCTTTCTTT

D gene: NA
V gene: TRBV4-1
clone size: NA
J gene: TRBJ2-5
CDR3 protein: CASSARGLGETQYF
CDR3 DNA: TGCGCCAGCAGCGCCCGAGGGCTAGGGGAGACCCAGTACTTC

D gene: NA
V gene: TRBV6-1
clone size: NA
J gene: TRBJ2-1
CDR3 protein: CASSGQTGTRSYNEQFF
CDR3 DNA: TGTGCCAGCAGCGGCCAGACCGGGACGAGGAGTTACAATGAGCAGTTCTTC

D gene: NA
V gene: TRBV20-1
clone size: NA
J gene: TRBJ1-5
CDR3 protein: CSARGIDQPQHF
CDR3 DNA: TGCAGTGCTAGAGGAATCGATCAGCCCCAGCATTTT